A selection of T cell receptor beta chains follows, all from one sample in a study of cytomegalovirus exposure and HLA in healthy donors. Sequencing used immunoSEQ multiplex PCR; TCRdb keeps in-frame clones, though not all of them. The sample shows about 250,000 clones, approximately 70% of them seen only once. The sequenced sample consisted of PBMCs. The receptors were sampled from a female donor in good health and CMV-seronegative. Each CDR3 is given with its conserved first and last residue. D genes are given only for firm matches. Only some rows state a clone size, as once, few, many or a class for expanded clones.

-	TRBD1	TRBJ1-2	TRBV9	CASSVDPGTGGLRYYGYTF	TGTGCCAGCAGCGTAGATCCCGGGACAGGGGGCTTGCGTTACTATGGCTACACCTTC
few	-	TRBJ1-1	TRBV7-3	CASSPGGDTEAFF	TGTGCCAGCAGTCCGGGTGGTGACACTGAAGCTTTCTTT
-	-	TRBJ1-1	TRBV14	CASSPGHMNTEAFF	TGTGCCAGCAGCCCGGGACATATGAACACTGAAGCTTTCTTT
-	TRBD1	TRBJ2-7	TRBV7-9	CASSSGTGKSSYEQYF	TGTGCCAGCAGCTCCGGGACAGGAAAGTCTTCCTACGAGCAGTACTTC
-	-	TRBJ2-2	TRBV5-4	CASSLARTVTGELFF	TGTGCCAGCAGCTTGGCTAGGACAGTCACCGGGGAGCTGTTTTTT
-	TRBD1	TRBJ2-7	TRBV28	CASSSGQVYEQYF	TGTGCCAGCAGCTCCGGACAGGTATACGAGCAGTACTTC
-	-	TRBJ1-2	TRBV19	CAGGGGYGYTF	TGTGCCGGCGGGGGCGGCTATGGCTACACCTTC
-	-	TRBJ1-4	TRBV29-1	CSVRTGSNEKLFF	TGCAGCGTCAGAACAGGGTCTAATGAAAAACTGTTTTTT
-	-	TRBJ1-1	TRBV7-9	CASSSAWSGNAEAFF	TGTGCCAGCAGCTCCGCTTGGTCAGGGAACGCTGAAGCTTTCTTT
few	TRBD2	TRBJ2-3	TRBV27	CASSFRGSLTDTQYF	TGTGCCAGCAGTTTTCGCGGGAGCCTCACAGATACGCAGTATTTT
few	TRBD1	TRBJ1-1	TRBV14	CASSQETGWNSATEAFF	TGTGCCAGCAGCCAAGAGACAGGGTGGAATTCGGCAACTGAAGCTTTCTTT
-	-	TRBJ1-2	TRBV5-4	CASSSGVLGGAESVYGYTF	TGTGCCAGCAGCTCTGGGGTTTTGGGTGGGGCAGAGTCCGTCTATGGCTACACCTTC
many	-	TRBJ2-1	TRBV6-4	CASSDLADSYNEQFF	TGTGCCAGCAGTGACTTAGCGGACTCCTACAATGAGCAGTTCTTC
-	-	TRBJ2-3	TRBV5-4	CASSTRTGLQLAQYF	TGTGCCAGCAGCACCCGGACGGGACTCCAGTTGGCGCAGTATTTT
-	-	TRBJ1-2	TRBV4-1	CASSQEEGTYGYTF	TGCGCCAGCAGCCAAGAGGAGGGAACCTATGGCTACACCTTC
-	TRBD2	TRBJ2-7	TRBV7-9	CASSLLAGVGEQYF	TGTGCCAGCAGCTTACTAGCGGGAGTGGGTGAGCAGTACTTC
-	-	TRBJ2-2	TRBV18	CASSPRLNTGELFF	TGTGCCAGCTCACCACGACTGAACACCGGGGAGCTGTTTTTT
once	TRBD2	TRBJ2-7	TRBV6-1	CASRLAGETREQYF	TGTGCCAGCAGACTAGCGGGAGAGACGCGCGAGCAGTACTTC
-	-	TRBJ2-5	TRBV11-2	CASSFLFRGQETQYF	TGTGCCAGCAGCTTCTTGTTCCGGGGCCAAGAGACCCAGTACTTC
-	-	TRBJ2-1	TRBV5-1	CASGESLAGNNEQFF	TGCGCCAGCGGCGAGTCCCTAGCCGGTAACAATGAGCAGTTCTTC
once	-	TRBJ2-4	TRBV29-1	CSADKLAKNIQYF	TGCAGCGCCGACAAACTAGCCAAAAACATTCAGTACTTC
-	-	TRBJ1-5	TRBV2	CASRVAGRGDQPQHF	TGTGCCAGCAGAGTGGCGGGTCGGGGGGATCAGCCCCAGCATTTT
-	TRBD1	TRBJ1-2	TRBV14	CASSHSQGPYGYTF	TGTGCCAGCAGCCACTCACAGGGGCCCTATGGCTACACCTTC
-	-	TRBJ2-7	TRBV10-3	CAISDNRGADEQYF	TGTGCCATCAGTGACAATCGGGGGGCGGACGAGCAGTACTTC
few	TRBD1	TRBJ1-5	TRBV19	CASSIGDRALGQPQHF	TGTGCCAGTAGTATCGGGGACAGGGCCTTGGGTCAGCCCCAGCATTTT
-	-	TRBJ2-2	TRBV29-1	CSVLFLTNTGELFF	TGCAGCGTTCTGTTTTTGACAAACACCGGGGAGCTGTTTTTT